Following are 19 T cell receptor beta chains from one sample sequenced in a study of blood T cell repertoires in COVID-19. Clones were sequenced by immunoSEQ multiplex PCR, and TCRdb holds only the in-frame ones, with some missing. The top ten clones hold 2.9% of a sample with some 230,000 clones, about 88% of them seen once. Sequencing was performed on peripheral blood. The receptors here all came from a man between 45 and 60 years old who had recovered from COVID-19.

This chain uses TRBV7-2 with TRBJ1-4; 9 bases are shared with TRBD1. V shed 5 bases, J shed 6 bases, and the junction held 1 base outside the gene matches. CDR3 length: 13 amino acids. Germline V gene sequence: CDR1 SGHTA, CDR2 FQGNSA. The CDR3, as DNA: TGTGCCAGCAGCGGACAGGGGTATGAAAAACTGTTTTTT. Translated, it gives CASSGQGYEKLFF.

This clone was observed a handful of times. This sequence joins TRBV5-1 and TRBJ2-1; 11 bases are shared with TRBD2. Germline CDR1 is SGHRS and CDR2 is YFSETQ. The CDR3 spans 17 residues. The V gene end was trimmed by 1 base and the J gene end by 7 bases; junction bases not matched to a gene: 10. CDR3 in amino acids: CASSLIPGTSGGNEQFF. The CDR3 region has the DNA TGCGCCAGCAGCTTGATCCCCGGGACTAGCGGAGGGAATGAGCAGTTCTTC.

The chain uses TRBV6-5 and TRBJ1-6; the match to TRBD1 covers 7 bases. Germline V gene sequence: CDR1 MNHEY, CDR2 SVGAGI. This CDR3 has 15 amino acids. V shed 6 bases, J shed 5 bases, and the junction held 7 bases outside the gene matches. Here the CDR3 DNA reads TGTGCCAGCAGGAGGCAGGGGGTTGATAATTCACCCCTCCACTTT. Residues: CASRRQGVDNSPLHF.

V usage is TRBV11-2 and J usage is TRBJ2-7, with 7 bases aligning to TRBD1. J gave up 1 base and V 1 base, and 4 bases lay outside the gene matches. This CDR3 region has 15 residues. Germline-derived CDR1 and CDR2 are SGHAT and FQNNGV. The CDR3 region is CASSLGGQESYEQYF. Here the CDR3 DNA reads TGTGCCAGCAGCTTAGGAGGACAGGAGTCCTACGAGCAGTACTTC.

This clone has a handful of counts. V is TRBV19 and J is TRBJ2-3; TRBD2 agrees at 13 bases. V dropped 6 bases and J dropped 3; count of bases not matched to a gene: 0. CDR3 length equals 14 residues. The V gene's germline CDR1 is LNHDA and CDR2 SQIVND (reference sequence). The CDR3 DNA follows: TGTGCCAGTAGGACTAGCGGGAGGACAGATACGCAGTATTTT. It translates to CASRTSGRTDTQYF.

This clone was counted a few times. The CDR3 here is CASIEGLAAGELFF. DNA for the CDR3: TGTGCCAGCATCGAGGGGCTAGCGGCCGGGGAGCTGTTTTTT. The J gene is TRBJ2-2, the V gene TRBV2, with 7 bases matching TRBD2. Per the germline V gene, CDR1 is SNHLY and CDR2 is FYNNEI. The CDR3 is made up of 14 amino acids. With 7 bases clipped from V and 6 bases from J, the junction kept 8 bases outside the gene matches.

The chain joins TRBV7-7 to TRBJ2-5; 12 nucleotides agree with TRBD1. The V and J ends lost 5 bases and 4 bases, in that order; junction bases with no gene match: 5. Germline values: CDR1 SSHAT, CDR2 FNYEAQ (reference sequence). The CDR3 runs 15 residues. DNA of the CDR3: TGTGCCAGCAGCCCCGGGGACAGGGGGCGAGAGACCCAGTACTTC. Amino acid sequence: CASSPGDRGRETQYF.

J is TRBJ1-2 and V is TRBV14; maybe TRBD1 (6 bases). The CDR3 covers 14 residues. Germline V lookup: CDR1 SGHDN, CDR2 FVKESK. V was shortened by 0 bases and J by 8 bases, with 13 bases between the two germline ends. The DNA of the CDR3 is TGTGCCAGCAGCCAAGAATGGGACATCGGAGGCTACACCTTC. This codes for CASSQEWDIGGYTF.

This chain connects TRBV28 to TRBJ2-3, with 15 positions matching TRBD2. Per germline, CDR1 MDHEN and CDR2 SYDVKM. CDR3 length equals 16 residues. The junction had 2 bases not matched to a gene; V was cut back by 7 bases and J by 0 bases. CDR3 sequence (DNA): TGTGCCAGCAAAGGACTAGCGGGAGGGAGCACAGATACGCAGTATTTT. The encoded protein is CASKGLAGGSTDTQYF.

The chain recombines TRBV28 with TRBJ2-7; 12 nucleotides line up with TRBD2. V was clipped by 6 bases and J by 2 bases; unmatched bases: 5. Germline CDR1 reads MDHEN; CDR2 reads SYDVKM. The CDR3 runs 15 residues. The CDR3 nucleotides are TGTGCCAGCAGGGCGGCTAGCGGGAGGGCCTACGAGCAGTACTTC. It is translated as CASRAASGRAYEQYF.

This chain connects TRBV15 to TRBJ2-1; 11 bases are a match to TRBD1. V gave up 6 bases and J gave up 9 bases; unmatched junction bases: 16. Per the germline V gene, CDR1 is LNHNV and CDR2 is YYDKDF (reference sequence). The CDR3 length is 17 residues. CDR3 nucleotides: TGTGCCACCAGAGGACAAGGACAGGGGGCTCTCGAAAGTGAGCAGTTCTTC. This gives the protein CATRGQGQGALESEQFF.

This chain connects TRBV28 to TRBJ1-2; D is uncertain. Trimming pared 0 bases from V and 4 bases from J, leaving 9 bases between. The CDR3 runs 14 residues. The V gene's germline CDR1 is MDHEN and CDR2 SYDVKM. The CDR3 loop reads CASSLWSQLYGYTF. In nucleotides, the CDR3 is TGTGCCAGCAGTTTATGGAGTCAACTCTATGGCTACACCTTC.

CDR3 sequence: CASSFRTSGGIQYF. The CDR3 coding sequence is TGTGCCAGCAGTTTTCGGACAAGCGGGGGCATTCAGTACTTC. J is TRBJ2-4 and V is TRBV27; 8 bases are a match to TRBD2. Germline assignment: CDR1 MNHEY and CDR2 SMNVEV (reference sequence). CDR3 size: 14 residues. V dropped 3 bases and J dropped 9; count of bases not matched to a gene: 7.

As regards this clone: The same CDR3 is also encoded by other DNA sequences in this sample. The chain employs TRBV18 and TRBJ2-7; 7 nucleotides line up with TRBD1. V trimming: 3 bases; J trimming: 1 base; junction bases outside the gene matches: 3. The CDR3 covers 14 residues. Germline CDR1 is KGHSH and CDR2 is LQKENI. CDR3 in DNA: TGTGCCAGCTCACCGACAGGGACATCCTACGAGCAGTACTTC. This translates into CASSPTGTSYEQYF.

The J gene is TRBJ1-4, the V gene TRBV9, with 9 bases fitting TRBD1. CDR1 SGDLS and CDR2 YYNGEE come from the germline V gene. The CDR3 is 14 amino acids. After removal of 5 bases from V and 7 bases from J, the junction contained 6 bases not matched to a gene. The CDR3 loop reads CASSPGTGSEKLFF. The CDR3 DNA sequence: TGTGCCAGCAGTCCCGGGACAGGGAGTGAAAAACTGTTTTTT.

This clone has a single count. The V call is TRBV13, the J call TRBJ2-3; D remains unclear. The CDR3 runs 15 residues. Trimming took 0 bases from V and 1 from J, leaving 8 bases between them. In germline, CDR1 is PRHDT, CDR2 FYEKMQ (reference sequence). The CDR3 nucleotides are TGTGCCAGCAGCTTAGGCCGTGCAGGCACAGATACGCAGTATTTT. Translated, it gives CASSLGRAGTDTQYF.

This chain uses TRBV19 with TRBJ1-5; 7 nucleotides match TRBD1. In germline, CDR1 is LNHDA, CDR2 SQIVND (reference sequence). The trim removed 8 bases at V and 4 bases at J, leaving 8 bases unmatched. This CDR3 is built from 14 residues. The CDR3 sequence: CASADRVGNQPQHF. The CDR3 DNA reads as TGTGCCAGTGCTGACAGGGTAGGAAATCAGCCCCAGCATTTT.

This chain links TRBV4-1 with TRBJ1-2, with 7 positions matching TRBD1. The CDR3 loop spans 14 amino acids. After removal of 4 bases from V and 3 bases from J, the junction contained 5 bases not matched to a gene. Germline V gives CDR1 MGHRA, CDR2 YSYEKL. The CDR3 protein is CASSLGRGDYGYTF. The CDR3 DNA reads TGCGCCAGCAGCCTCGGCAGGGGGGACTATGGCTACACCTTC.

Notes on this clone: This sample also contains other DNA sequences that code for the same CDR3. The V and J genes are TRBV5-1 and TRBJ2-7; 9 nucleotides line up with TRBD2. With V trimmed by 4 bases and J by 0 bases, 2 bases remained unmatched. Germline CDR1 SGHRS, CDR2 YFSETQ. The CDR3 extends over 14 amino acids. CDR3 sequence: CASSLTSGSYEQYF. The DNA of the CDR3 is TGCGCCAGCAGCCTGACTAGCGGCTCCTACGAGCAGTACTTC.